This TCR beta chain appears in the sequencing data of a study of shared clonotypes between healthy human individuals. Memory CD4+ cells were the fraction left after CD45RA+ naive selection. Several immunoSEQ plates held equal portions of the genomic DNA taken from each subset. Only in-frame clones appear in the TCRdb table, and some are missing; sequencing was by immunoSEQ multiplex PCR. This table has some 2,000,000 clones, approximately 95% appearing once. The CDR3 totals 15 residues. Germline lookup yields CDR1 LGHNA and CDR2 YSLEER. Trimming cost V 2 bases and J 5 bases; bases outside gene matches: 6.

The chain recombines TRBV4-3 with TRBJ2-5; 9 positions agree with TRBD2. This receptor was taken from a man younger than 30 in good health. Sequenced material: naive CD4+ T cells sorted from blood. Noted subset: CD45RA+ positively selected. CDR3 bases: TGCGCCAGCAGCCAATACAGCGGGGGGAGGGAGACCCAGTACTTC. It is translated as CASSQYSGGRETQYF.